The TCR beta chain under discussion was sequenced for a study of blood T cells in healthy people across ages. Germline CDR1 reads SQVTM; CDR2 reads ANQGSEA. The CDR3 loop spans 10 amino acids. Next came a second PCR, run for roughly 6 to 11 cycles, which used a sample-barcoded 5' primer along with a J-beta primer mix. Via MiXCR, TCRdb re-called the 5' RACE reads, giving one row per CDR3 protein. The sample contains about 1.7 million distinct CDR3 sequences, 28% of which appear only once. This clonotype turned up a few times. Possible read error: a much larger clone is one base away. The source of this sequence is a woman between 25 and 40 years old in good health. Sequences were obtained from blood. The rearrangement uses TRBV29-1 and TRBJ2-7; no definite D call. The CDR3 reads CGVEDLEQYF. The CDR3, as DNA: TGCGGCGTTGAAGATCTCGAGCAGTACTTC.